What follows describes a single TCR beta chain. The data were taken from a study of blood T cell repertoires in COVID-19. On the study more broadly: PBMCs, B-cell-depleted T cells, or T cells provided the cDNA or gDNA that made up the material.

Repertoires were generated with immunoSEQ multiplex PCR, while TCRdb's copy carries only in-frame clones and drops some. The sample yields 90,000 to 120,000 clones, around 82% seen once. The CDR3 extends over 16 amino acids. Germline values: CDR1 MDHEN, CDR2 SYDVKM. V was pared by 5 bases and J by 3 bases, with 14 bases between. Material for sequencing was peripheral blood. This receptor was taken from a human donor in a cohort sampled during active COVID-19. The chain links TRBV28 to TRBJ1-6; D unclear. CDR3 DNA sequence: TGTGCCAGCAGTCCCCGGAGGCTCAACTATAATTCACCCCTCCACTTT. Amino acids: CASSPRRLNYNSPLHF.